These T cell receptor beta chains were read from a single sample in a study of graft-versus-host responses after intestinal transplantation. Only in-frame clones appear in the TCRdb table, and some are missing; sequencing was by immunoSEQ multiplex PCR. The sample gives around 88,000 clones, about four fifths of which show up once; about a sixth is in the top ten. Antigen specificity for these receptors is unknown. The sample here was unstimulated CD8+ T cells sorted from spleen or lymph node cells, taken before intestinal transplant. The receptors here all came from a human donor who received an intestinal transplant. Both conserved end residues are part of each CDR3. Not all rows give a size; the values are once, few, many and, for expanded clones, a class.

CDR3aa | j_gene | v_gene | abundance
CASSSPTSGRAPGTDTQYF | TRBJ2-3 | TRBV28 | -
CASSLDIRRDEQFF | TRBJ2-1 | TRBV11-2 | -
CASSLPGTSTDTQYF | TRBJ2-3 | TRBV5-1 | -
CSSSLWGQYSNQPQHF | TRBJ1-5 | TRBV5-6 | -
CASSLGGRAPDTQYF | TRBJ2-3 | TRBV11-2 | -
CASSPETGEYQETQYF | TRBJ2-5 | TRBV18 | -
CASSIAGDYYNEQFF | TRBJ2-1 | TRBV7-2 | -
CASSLWTLYSGANVLTF | TRBJ2-6 | TRBV28 | -
CASSLEGGADGPQHF | TRBJ1-5 | TRBV5-4 | -
CASSPPGQSSYEQYF | - | TRBV28 | -
CASSEGFPWSPQHF | TRBJ1-5 | TRBV6-1 | few
CASGPLHLVTGGPYEQYF | TRBJ2-7 | TRBV12-5 | -
CASGLARERVVYGYTF | TRBJ1-2 | TRBV28 | -
CAIRAGTGVNEQFF | TRBJ2-1 | TRBV10-3 | once
CASRWGAGSYEQYF | TRBJ2-7 | TRBV28 | -
CASWTELWGARNEQFF | TRBJ2-1 | TRBV2 | -
CTSSQGGGLGYGYTF | TRBJ1-2 | TRBV1 | -
CASSPAGATDTQYF | TRBJ2-3 | TRBV6-4 | -
CASSIERGLYEQYF | TRBJ2-7 | TRBV7-2 | -
CASSLGGGGNIQYF | TRBJ2-4 | TRBV5-6 | -
CATSELTGGIYEQYF | TRBJ2-7 | TRBV15 | -
CASNSVDAGDYEQYF | TRBJ2-7 | TRBV5-1 | -
CASRHPQGAGQTRNEQFF | TRBJ2-1 | TRBV23-1 | -
CASSYSDTDTQYF | TRBJ2-3 | TRBV6-6 | -
CSVSQGQAYEQYF | TRBJ2-7 | TRBV29-1 | -
CASSFWAVNYEQYF | - | TRBV28 | -
CASSIDLRSYNEQFF | TRBJ2-1 | TRBV19 | -
CAISEGGGRYSNQPQHF | TRBJ1-5 | TRBV10-3 | -
CASSGRGWEQYF | TRBJ2-5 | TRBV5-6 | -
CSVDDVGQGGWGYTF | TRBJ1-2 | TRBV29-1 | once
CASSRTGDGYTF | TRBJ1-2 | TRBV6-1 | once
CAWSASRGGGYTF | TRBJ1-2 | TRBV30 | -
CASSEPLSYEQYF | TRBJ2-7 | TRBV10-2 | -
CAWSGTGGSEAFF | TRBJ1-1 | TRBV30 | -
CASSTRSGLEQFF | TRBJ2-1 | TRBV7-6 | -
CASSLELGLSGTGSYEQYF | TRBJ2-7 | TRBV5-1 | few
CASSPRQGPNEKLFF | TRBJ1-4 | TRBV18 | -
CASSFGGRVGGNEQYF | TRBJ2-7 | TRBV7-2 | -
CASTGLAGPQETQYF | TRBJ2-5 | TRBV6-5 | few
CASRGWTSGHNEQFF | TRBJ2-1 | TRBV7-8 | -
CASSWLGGNADTQYF | TRBJ2-3 | TRBV5-4 | once
CASSQEGVTSGGARNTGELFF | TRBJ2-2 | TRBV14 | -